Here is one T cell receptor beta chain with its context. No antigen is known for it. These data are taken from a study of blood T cells in healthy people across ages. Looking at the study overall: Using template switching, researchers captured about one barcoded beta molecule for each two T cells. Study results and caveats: Per million T cells, TCR beta diversity dropped about linearly as age rose. Unsorted PBMCs prevented conclusive naive versus antigen-experienced comparison.

V was shortened by 3 bases and J by 1 base, with 8 bases between the two germline ends. CDR3 length: 14 residues. The germline CDR1 and CDR2 sequences are KGHDR and SFDVKD. The second PCR ran about 6 to 11 cycles with a sample-barcoded 5' primer and J-beta primers. Each TCR beta cDNA got a 12-nucleotide random molecular identifier. One entry per CDR3 protein, called by TCRdb with MiXCR from the 5' RACE reads. This table has approximately 1.5 million distinct CDR3 sequences, 42% appearing once. The rearrangement joins TRBV24-1 to TRBJ1-2; D gene ambiguous. The specimen sequenced was blood. The clonotype comes from a woman aged 18-35 years in good health. This CDR3 is CATSDPTINYGYTF. Written as DNA, the CDR3 is TGTGCCACCAGTGATCCGACCATTAACTATGGCTACACCTTC.